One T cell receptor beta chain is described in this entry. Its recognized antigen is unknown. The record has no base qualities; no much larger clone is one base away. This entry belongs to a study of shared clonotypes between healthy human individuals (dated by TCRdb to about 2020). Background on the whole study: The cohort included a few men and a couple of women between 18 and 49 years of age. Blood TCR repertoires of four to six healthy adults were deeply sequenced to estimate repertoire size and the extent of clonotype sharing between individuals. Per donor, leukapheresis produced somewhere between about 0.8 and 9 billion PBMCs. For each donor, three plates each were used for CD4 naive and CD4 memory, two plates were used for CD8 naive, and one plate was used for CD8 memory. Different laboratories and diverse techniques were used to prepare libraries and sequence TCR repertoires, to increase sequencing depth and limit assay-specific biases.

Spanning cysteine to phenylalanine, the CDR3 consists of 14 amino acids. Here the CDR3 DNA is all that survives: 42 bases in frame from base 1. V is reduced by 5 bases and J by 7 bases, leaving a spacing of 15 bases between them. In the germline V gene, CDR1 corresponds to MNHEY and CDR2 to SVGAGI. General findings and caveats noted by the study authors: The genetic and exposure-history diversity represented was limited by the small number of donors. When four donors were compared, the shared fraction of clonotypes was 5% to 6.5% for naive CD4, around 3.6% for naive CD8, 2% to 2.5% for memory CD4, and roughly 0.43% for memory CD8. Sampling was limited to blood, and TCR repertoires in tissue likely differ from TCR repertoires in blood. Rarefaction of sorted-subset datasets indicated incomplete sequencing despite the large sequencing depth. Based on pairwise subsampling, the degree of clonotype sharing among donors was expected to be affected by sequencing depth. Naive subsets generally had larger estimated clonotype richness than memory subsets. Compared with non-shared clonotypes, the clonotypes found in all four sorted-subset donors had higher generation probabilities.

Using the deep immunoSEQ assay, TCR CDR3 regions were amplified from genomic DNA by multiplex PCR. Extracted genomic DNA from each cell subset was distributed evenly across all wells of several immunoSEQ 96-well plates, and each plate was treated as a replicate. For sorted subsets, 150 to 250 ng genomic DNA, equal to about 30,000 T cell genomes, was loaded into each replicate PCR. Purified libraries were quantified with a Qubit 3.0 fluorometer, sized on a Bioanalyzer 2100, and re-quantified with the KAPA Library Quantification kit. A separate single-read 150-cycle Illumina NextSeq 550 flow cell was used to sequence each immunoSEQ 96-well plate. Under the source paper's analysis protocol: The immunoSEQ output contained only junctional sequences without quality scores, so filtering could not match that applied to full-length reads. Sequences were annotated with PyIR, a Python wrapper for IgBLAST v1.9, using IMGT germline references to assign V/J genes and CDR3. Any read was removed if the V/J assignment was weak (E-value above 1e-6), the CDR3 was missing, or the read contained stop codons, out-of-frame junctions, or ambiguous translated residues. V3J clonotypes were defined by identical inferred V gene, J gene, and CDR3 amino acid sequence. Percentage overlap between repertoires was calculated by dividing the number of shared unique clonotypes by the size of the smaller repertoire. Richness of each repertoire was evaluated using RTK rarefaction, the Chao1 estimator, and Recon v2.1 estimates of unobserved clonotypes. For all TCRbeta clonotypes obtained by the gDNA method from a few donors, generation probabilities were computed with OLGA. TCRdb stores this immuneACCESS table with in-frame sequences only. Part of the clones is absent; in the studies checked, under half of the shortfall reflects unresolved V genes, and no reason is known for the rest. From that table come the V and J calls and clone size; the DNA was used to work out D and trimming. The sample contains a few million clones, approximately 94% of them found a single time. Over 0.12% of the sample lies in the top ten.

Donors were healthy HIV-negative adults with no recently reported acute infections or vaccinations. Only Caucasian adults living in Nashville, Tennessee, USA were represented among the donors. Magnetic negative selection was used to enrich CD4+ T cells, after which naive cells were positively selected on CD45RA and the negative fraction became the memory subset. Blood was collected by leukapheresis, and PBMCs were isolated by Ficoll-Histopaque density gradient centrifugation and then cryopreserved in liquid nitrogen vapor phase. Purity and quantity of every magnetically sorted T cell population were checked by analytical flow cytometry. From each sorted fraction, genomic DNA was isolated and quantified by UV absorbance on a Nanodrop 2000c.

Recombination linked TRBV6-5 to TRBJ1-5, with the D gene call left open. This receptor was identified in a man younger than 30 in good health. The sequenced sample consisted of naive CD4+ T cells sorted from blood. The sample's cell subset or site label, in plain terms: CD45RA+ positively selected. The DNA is TGTGCCAGCAGTCCCTTTGGCTCTAACCAGCCCCAGCATTTT. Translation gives CASSPFGSNQPQHF.